This entry is about one TCR beta chain. Germline-derived CDR1 and CDR2 are SEHNR and FQNEAQ (reference sequence). The CDR3 extends over 14 amino acids. The V and J ends lost 6 bases and 1 base respectively, with 10 bases between them. These data belong to a study of blood T cell repertoires in COVID-19. Study at large: The analysed material was cDNA or gDNA that came from T cells, B-cell-depleted T cells, or PBMCs.

Data came from immunoSEQ multiplex PCR; TCRdb stores just in-frame clones and leaves some out. The table lists approximately 180,000 clones, approximately 88% of them singletons. A Seattle source enrolled patients during active infection and followed them longitudinally. This sequence originates from a woman in her thirties or forties with COVID-19, enrolled during active disease. This chain links TRBV7-9 with TRBJ1-3; possibly TRBD1 for D (6 bases). The sequenced material came from peripheral blood. The CDR3 is CASSLQGSGNTIYF. The CDR3 nucleotides are TGTGCCAGCAGTCTGCAGGGGTCTGGAAACACCATATATTTT.